Sequencing of this T cell receptor beta chain was carried out in a study of blood T cell repertoires in COVID-19. Looking at the study overall: Samples representing acute and convalescent COVID-19 were sourced from the United States, Italy and Spain. In each case, the material was cDNA or gDNA derived from T cells, B-cell-depleted T cells, or PBMCs.

The junction had 12 bases not matched to a gene; V was cut back by 6 bases and J by 9 bases. The CDR3 is made up of 15 amino acids. Germline V CDR1 and CDR2: SEHNR, FQNEAQ (reference sequence). Per the original data handling: Estimation of nucleated cell counts was performed using reference gene primer amplification. Assay: immunoSEQ multiplex PCR; the TCRdb copy retains only in-frame clones and omits some. The V and J calls and the clone size are those of that table, but D and trimming were determined from the DNA. This sample has tens of thousands of clones, with about 76% found just once. Input material: peripheral blood. This TCR derives from a woman of 80 years or more with active or convalescent COVID-19. The V call is TRBV7-9, the J call TRBJ2-1; 9 bases line up with TRBD2. The CDR3 loop reads CASSLKPSGVGEQFF. DNA of the CDR3: TGTGCCAGCAGTTTGAAACCTAGCGGGGTTGGTGAGCAGTTCTTC.